The 24 T cell receptor beta chains in this list originate from one sample, sequenced in a study of T cells in Graves' hyperthyroidism and ophthalmopathy. RNA transcripts were the template for amplifying TCR beta CDR3 regions. Initially, a first-round RT-PCR of the TCR CDR3 employed the HTBI primer set. TCRdb fed the multiplex PCR reads into MiXCR, producing one record per CDR3 protein. The sample shows 750,000 to 950,000 distinct CDR3 sequences, about two fifths of them seen only once. The sequenced sample was blood. The receptors come from a man aged 18 to 29 with Graves' hyperthyroidism.

This clonotype was observed many times. The chain combines TRBV11-1 with TRBJ1-1, with D unresolved. Germline CDR1 SGHAT, CDR2 FQDESV (reference sequence). Trimming stripped 1 base from V and 5 bases from J, with 8 bases between. This CDR3 region has 13 residues. CDR3 amino acids: CASSLVWDTEAFF. DNA for the CDR3: TGTGCCAGCAGCTTAGTTTGGGATACTGAAGCTTTCTTT.

This clonotype has a handful of counts. This sequence joins TRBV12-3 or TRBV12-4 and TRBJ1-5; D is uncertain. Trimming stripped 6 bases from V and 4 bases from J, with 7 bases between. This CDR3 spans 12 amino acids. The CDR3 sequence is CASRIRNQPQHF. DNA of the CDR3: TGTGCCAGCAGAATCAGAAATCAGCCCCAGCATTTT.

The genes are TRBV20-1 and TRBJ1-6, with 10 bases that match TRBD1. The CDR3 length is 13 residues. With 6 bases clipped from V and 10 bases from J, the junction kept 6 bases outside the gene matches. Germline V gives CDR1 DFQATT, CDR2 SNEGSKA (reference sequence). CDR3 residues: CSADGQGGSPLHF. Here the CDR3 DNA reads TGCAGTGCCGACGGACAGGGGGGCTCACCCCTCCACTTT.

A note on this clonotype: One base away lies a much larger clone, so this may be a sequencing read error. The chain carries TRBV7-9 and TRBJ1-1; the D gene is possibly TRBD1 (5 bases). The germline V gene has CDR1 SEHNR and CDR2 FQNEAQ (reference sequence). Trimming shortened V by 5 bases and J by 0 bases, and 13 bases separated the two germline ends. The CDR3 sequence is 15 residues long. CDR3 DNA: TGTGCCAGCAGCCCAACAGGTTGGATGAACACTGAAGCTTTCTTT. It translates to CASSPTGWMNTEAFF.

This clonotype was counted between two and nine times. The genes are TRBV7-9 and TRBJ2-7, with a tentative D call TRBD1 (5 bases). The CDR3 covers 11 residues. Germline values: CDR1 SEHNR, CDR2 FQNEAQ (reference sequence). In DNA form, the CDR3 reads TGTACTCTCGACCGACAGAGCTTACAGTACTTC. Translated, it gives CTLDRQSLQYF.

V usage is TRBV7-2 and J usage is TRBJ2-1, with D perhaps matching TRBD2 (6 bases). The V end was cut by 1 base, the J end by 10 bases, with 17 bases between. Germline CDR1 is SGHTA and CDR2 is FQGNSA. The CDR3 length is 15 residues. CDR3: CASSLVGGGAREQFF. The DNA of the CDR3 is TGTGCCAGCAGCTTAGTAGGTGGAGGGGCTCGCGAGCAGTTCTTC. Drawing the rest from reference TRBV7-2 and TRBJ2-1, the complete variable domain is GAGVSQSPSNKVTEKGKDVELRCDPISGHTALYWYRQSLGQGLEFLIYFQGNSAPDKSGLPSDRFSAERTGGSVSTLTIQRTQQEDSAVYLCASSLVGGGAREQFFGPGTRLTVL.

The chain uses TRBV2 and TRBJ2-2; TRBD2 matches 8 bases. Germline values: CDR1 SNHLY, CDR2 FYNNEI. V lost 11 bases, J lost 4 bases, and 6 bases stayed unmatched. The CDR3 has 13 amino acids. CDR3 amino acids: CASRGGPTGELFF. DNA for the CDR3: TGTGCCTCACGGGGGGGCCCCACCGGGGAGCTGTTTTTT.

This clonotype was counted many times. This chain links TRBV12-3 or TRBV12-4 with TRBJ1-2; 7 bases fit TRBD1. V lost 6 bases and J lost 6; bases outside the gene matches: 7. CDR3 length equals 13 residues. CDR3 residues: CASRPGQAHGYTF. The CDR3 DNA is TGTGCCAGCAGACCAGGACAGGCTCATGGCTACACCTTC.

This clonotype showed up just a few times. The chain combines TRBV6-1 with TRBJ1-5, with D possibly matching TRBD1 (6 bases). V was trimmed by 6 bases and J by 3 bases, leaving 12 bases between them. CDR1 is MNHNS and CDR2 is SASEGT in the germline V gene. The CDR3 covers 14 residues. The CDR3 spells CASRKQGNNQPQHF. Written as DNA, the CDR3 is TGTGCCAGCAGAAAACAGGGAAACAATCAGCCCCAGCATTTT.

The chain has TRBV5-1 and TRBJ1-4; unclear D gene. V lost 4 bases, J lost 0 bases, and 10 bases lay in between. CDR3 length: 15 amino acids. Germline V gene sequence: CDR1 SGHRS, CDR2 YFSETQ. The CDR3 region has the DNA TGCGCCAGCAGCCCAGTAGGATCAACTAATGAAAAACTGTTTTTT. Encoded protein: CASSPVGSTNEKLFF.

This clonotype was seen more than once but under ten times. The rearrangement uses TRBV10-3 and TRBJ2-7; 11 nucleotides agree with TRBD2. CDR1 ENHRY and CDR2 SYGVKD come from the germline V gene. Losses at the gene ends were 10 bases for V and 3 bases for J; bases not matched to a gene: 14. There are 16 residues in the CDR3. The CDR3 region is CASRLPTSGRVYEQYF. The CDR3 DNA reads TGTGCCAGCAGGCTTCCCACTAGCGGGAGAGTCTACGAGCAGTACTTC.

This clonotype was counted many times. CDR3 coding DNA: TGTGCCAGCAGCTTAGGGACAGTTTACACTGAAGCTTTCTTT. Its translation: CASSLGTVYTEAFF. The chain employs TRBV7-8 and TRBJ1-1; TRBD1 is a possible D gene (6 bases). This CDR3 contains 14 residues. The germline V gene encodes CDR1 SGHVS and CDR2 FQNEAQ. V was pared by 1 base and J by 3 bases, with 9 bases between. The full variable domain, its missing parts supplied by reference TRBV7-8 and TRBJ1-1, is GAGVSQSPRYKVAKRGQDVALRCDPISGHVSLFWYQQALGQGPEFLTYFQNEAQLDKSGLPSDRFFAERPEGSVSTLKIQRTQQEDSAVYLCASSLGTVYTEAFFGQGTRLTVV.

Ten or more counts support this clonotype. This CDR3 is CAIRAGLWETQYF. Here the CDR3 DNA reads TGTGCCATCAGGGCGGGACTATGGGAGACCCAGTACTTC. The chain combines TRBV10-3 with TRBJ2-5, with TRBD2 identical over 7 bases. CDR1 is ENHRY, CDR2 SYGVKD, per germline. The CDR3 extends over 13 amino acids. Losses at the gene ends were 6 bases for V and 5 bases for J; bases not matched to a gene: 6.

The chain is built from TRBV29-1 and TRBJ1-2; D is possibly TRBD1 (6 bases). Germline V lookup: CDR1 SQVTM, CDR2 ANQGSEA. The CDR3 totals 12 residues. Trimming removed 6 bases from V and 2 bases from J, with 10 bases in between. CDR3 loop: CSVQTGNYGYTF. The CDR3 DNA reads TGCAGCGTGCAGACAGGAAACTATGGCTACACCTTC.

V usage is TRBV7-2 and J usage is TRBJ2-2; 10 nucleotides agree with TRBD2. J lost 10 bases, V lost 3 bases, and 5 bases had no gene match. The CDR3 is made up of 14 amino acids. The germline V gene has CDR1 SGHTA and CDR2 FQGNSA. The CDR3 reads CASSFPSGGLELFF. CDR3 nucleotide sequence: TGTGCCAGCAGCTTTCCTAGCGGGGGATTGGAGCTGTTTTTT.

This clonotype showed up just once. The CDR3 nucleotides read TGTGCCAGCAGCTTGGTGAGGAGCGGGGGGCAAGAGACCCAGTACTTC. Encoded protein: CASSLVRSGGQETQYF. The V and J genes are TRBV5-4 and TRBJ2-5, with TRBD2 matching over 9 bases. The CDR3 contains 16 residues. V shed 0 bases and J 2 bases; nucleotides not matched to a gene: 5. Germline values: CDR1 SGHNT, CDR2 YYREEE (reference sequence).

This chain uses TRBV2 with TRBJ2-2; D not certain. The CDR3 length is 12 residues. V lost 6 bases to trimming and J lost 6 bases, with 8 bases between them. Germline V CDR1 and CDR2: SNHLY, FYNNEI. Here the CDR3 DNA reads TGTGCCAGCAGACCCGAGGCCGGGGAGCTGTTTTTT. Its protein is CASRPEAGELFF.

J is TRBJ1-4 and V is TRBV7-8; 10 nucleotides align to TRBD1. The CDR3 is 16 amino acids. With 5 bases clipped from V and 7 bases from J, the junction kept 10 bases outside the gene matches. Germline CDR1 is SGHVS and CDR2 is FQNEAQ. This CDR3 is CASSPPGQGKGEKLFF. The CDR3 DNA reads TGTGCCAGCAGCCCACCGGGACAGGGGAAAGGTGAAAAACTGTTTTTT.

This rearrangement joins TRBV12-3 or TRBV12-4 to TRBJ2-5; D gene unclear. The CDR3 is 16 amino acids. V lost 6 bases and J lost 2, with 19 bases in between. CDR3 DNA: TGTGCCAGCAGCCCTTGGGGAATACTCCGTCAAGAGACCCAGTACTTC. Protein: CASSPWGILRQETQYF.

The chain is built from TRBV29-1 and TRBJ2-7; D call uncertain. From germline, CDR1 is SQVTM and CDR2 ANQGSEA. Trimming pared 7 bases from V and 0 bases from J, leaving 13 bases between. The CDR3 runs to 13 residues. This chain's CDR3 is CSAYGGSSYEQYF. The CDR3 coding sequence is TGCAGCGCCTATGGTGGGTCCTCCTACGAGCAGTACTTC.

The V and J genes are TRBV6-1 and TRBJ1-5, with no clear D. The CDR3 contains 14 residues. Germline loops: CDR1 MNHNS, CDR2 SASEGT. V dropped 8 bases and J dropped 3 bases, with 14 bases sitting between them. The CDR3 is CASLPTRHNQPQHF. The CDR3 DNA follows: TGTGCCAGCCTCCCCACGCGGCACAATCAGCCCCAGCATTTT.

This clonotype was observed many times. V and J are TRBV20-1 and TRBJ2-7; D is unresolved. CDR1 and CDR2 from the germline V gene are DFQATT and SNEGSKA (reference sequence). The CDR3 contains 12 residues. V was trimmed by 2 bases and J by 3 bases, leaving 8 bases between them. Here the CDR3 reads CSARLTRYEQYF. The DNA for the CDR3 is TGCAGTGCTAGACTTACTCGCTACGAGCAGTACTTC.

Concerning this clonotype: This clone may be a read error of a much larger clone one base away. The V call is TRBV29-1, the J call TRBJ2-7, with 10 bases aligning to TRBD2. Germline V lookup: CDR1 SQVTM, CDR2 ANQGSEA. The CDR3 loop spans 18 amino acids. With V trimmed by 5 bases and J by 2 bases, 18 bases remained unmatched. CDR3 residues: CSVILLARLAGWTYEQYF. Here the CDR3 DNA reads TGCAGCGTTATCCTACTGGCCCGACTAGCGGGTTGGACCTACGAGCAGTACTTC.

Comment on this clonotype: At one boundary the junction diverges from the germline segment, which might be a read error. The J gene is TRBJ2-5, the V gene TRBV9, with 7 positions matching TRBD1. The CDR3 is 15 amino acids. Germline V gene sequence: CDR1 SGDLS, CDR2 YYNGEE. The CDR3, as DNA: TGTGCCAGCAGCGTGGAACAGGGGTTTGGTGAGACCCGGTACTTC. Encoded protein: CASSVEQGFGETRYF.